The 29 T cell receptor beta chains reported below all come from one sample, sequenced in a study of T-cell reconstitution after alpha-beta-depleted transplantation in children. The authors prepared the TCRbeta library with unique molecular identifiers. MiXCR, applied by TCRdb to the PCR reads, yields one record per CDR3 protein. The sample carries some 200,000 distinct CDR3 sequences, approximately 8.4% recorded once. This specimen was PBMCs, mostly from graft donor cells, taken 360 days after TCRalphabeta/CD19-depleted stem cell transplant. These receptors all come from a male patient aged 2 to 10 who had a stem cell transplant for acute myeloid leukemia, so the T cells may come from the graft donor.

The chain employs TRBV12-3 or TRBV12-4 and TRBJ2-1, with D perhaps matching TRBD2 (6 bases). This CDR3 is built from 16 residues. The ends were cut back, 7 bases at V and 4 bases at J, with 20 bases in the middle. CDR3 protein: CASTPPLAKIYNEQFF. CDR3 sequence (DNA): TGTGCCAGCACCCCCCCCCTAGCGAAGATTTACAATGAGCAGTTCTTC.

This clonotype has at least ten counts. V is TRBV5-1 and J is TRBJ2-1, with 8 bases matching TRBD1. This CDR3 comprises 16 residues. The germline CDR1 and CDR2 sequences are SGHRS and YFSETQ. V trimming: 2 bases; J trimming: 4 bases; junction bases outside the gene matches: 8. The CDR3 spells CASSFGQGMGYNEQFF. The CDR3 DNA is TGCGCCAGCAGCTTTGGACAGGGTATGGGGTACAATGAGCAGTTCTTC.

At least ten counts were recorded for this clonotype. The V and J genes are TRBV7-8 and TRBJ2-7, with 8 nucleotides matching TRBD1. There are 15 residues in the CDR3. Germline assignment: CDR1 SGHVS and CDR2 FQNEAQ. With 6 bases clipped from V and 1 base from J, the junction kept 8 bases outside the gene matches. The CDR3 here is CASSSIRDRSYEQYF. The CDR3 coding sequence is TGTGCCAGCAGTTCCATCCGGGACAGGTCCTACGAGCAGTACTTC.

There are many counts of this clonotype. The V and J genes are TRBV4-2 and TRBJ1-1; D not certain. V was shortened by 4 bases and J by 1 base, with 10 bases between the two germline ends. Germline CDR1 reads LGHNA; CDR2 reads YNFKEQ. This CDR3 is 14 amino acids long. In DNA form, the CDR3 reads TGTGCCAGCAGCCTCCCGCGGGCGAACACTGAAGCTTTCTTT. Amino acids: CASSLPRANTEAFF.

This chain connects TRBV14 to TRBJ2-1; TRBD2 agrees at 9 bases. Germline assignment: CDR1 SGHDN and CDR2 FVKESK. This CDR3 comprises 18 residues. Losses at the gene ends were 4 bases for V and 0 bases for J; bases not matched to a gene: 10. Written as DNA, the CDR3 is TGTGCCAGCAGCCCCACTCGGAGCGGGAGGAGCTCCTACAATGAGCAGTTCTTC. Protein: CASSPTRSGRSSYNEQFF.

This clonotype was found many times. V gene TRBV11-2 combines with J gene TRBJ2-1; D gene unclear. The CDR3 has 10 amino acids. CDR1 and CDR2 (germline): SGHAT, FQNNGV. Trimming stripped 4 bases from V and 7 bases from J, with 2 bases between. CDR3 amino acids: CASSWNEQFF. CDR3 in DNA: TGTGCCAGCAGCTGGAATGAGCAGTTCTTC.

The chain has TRBV5-1 and TRBJ1-1; D uncertain. Trimming shortened V by 1 base and J by 4 bases, and 11 bases separated the two germline ends. Germline CDR1 and CDR2: SGHRS and YFSETQ. CDR3 length equals 14 residues. CDR3 region: CASSLRREGTEAFF. CDR3 DNA: TGCGCCAGCAGCTTGAGGAGGGAGGGCACTGAAGCTTTCTTT.

The chain links TRBV6-6 to TRBJ1-1, with D uncertain. The V end lost 8 bases, the J end lost 1 base, and 11 bases lay between the germline ends. Germline V gene lookup returns CDR1 MNHNY and CDR2 SVGAGI (reference sequence). The CDR3 has 13 amino acids. The CDR3 spells CASGAYRNTEAFF. The DNA of the CDR3 is TGTGCCAGCGGCGCCTACAGGAACACTGAAGCTTTCTTT.

This clonotype was detected many times. V is TRBV7-3 and J is TRBJ2-1, with a tentative D call TRBD1 (5 bases). Germline V gives CDR1 SGHTA, CDR2 FQGTGA. V was clipped by 0 bases and J by 10 bases, with 19 bases between them. The CDR3 consists of 16 residues. For the CDR3, the DNA is TGTGCCAGCAGCTTAACGTTCGTAGGACACCCTAGGGAGCAGTTCTTC. Amino acids: CASSLTFVGHPREQFF.

This clonotype was detected many times. The chain joins TRBV5-1 to TRBJ1-1; possible D gene TRBD1, 5 bases. Germline V CDR1 and CDR2: SGHRS, YFSETQ. The CDR3 contains 13 residues. Trimming took off 2 bases at V and 11 bases at J, with 16 bases between the two ends. CDR3 DNA: TGCGCCAGCAGCTTAAACCCCGGGGGAGGGGCTTTCTTT. Amino acids: CASSLNPGGGAFF.

In its sample, this clonotype was seen a few times. The J gene is TRBJ2-1, the V gene TRBV15; no reliable D call. CDR3 length: 14 amino acids. V was trimmed by 11 bases and J by 0 bases, leaving 14 bases between them. Per germline, CDR1 LNHNV and CDR2 YYDKDF (reference sequence). CDR3 nucleotide sequence: TGTGCCGCGCTATTGGACGGCTCCTACAATGAGCAGTTCTTC. Translated: CAALLDGSYNEQFF.

This clonotype occurred many times. The CDR3 protein is CASSLEAKEFF. For the CDR3, the DNA is TGCGCCAGCAGCTTGGAGGCCAAGGAGTTCTTC. The V gene is TRBV5-1, the J gene TRBJ2-1; D remains unclear. Germline loops: CDR1 SGHRS, CDR2 YFSETQ. V lost 0 bases and J lost 14, with 9 bases in between. There are 11 residues in the CDR3.

This clonotype was seen at least ten times. This chain connects TRBV20-1 to TRBJ1-3, with D hard to call. The CDR3 runs to 15 residues. The V and J ends lost 0 bases and 0 bases respectively, with 9 bases between them. The V gene's germline CDR1 is DFQATT and CDR2 SNEGSKA (reference sequence). CDR3 nucleotide sequence: TGCAGTGCTAGAGATCTCACTAACTCTGGAAACACCATATATTTT. Amino acid sequence: CSARDLTNSGNTIYF.

The CDR3 DNA reads as TGCAGTGCGCGCGACAGGATAGCGAACACCGGGGAGCTGTTTTTT. Protein: CSARDRIANTGELFF. The chain combines TRBV20-1 with TRBJ2-2; D is perhaps TRBD1 (6 bases). Trimming removed 6 bases at V and 0 bases at J, with 14 bases between. CDR3 length: 15 amino acids. CDR1 and CDR2 from the germline V gene are DFQATT and SNEGSKA (reference sequence).

This chain joins TRBV29-1 and TRBJ2-1; TRBD1 aligns across 8 bases. CDR3 length: 13 residues. Germline V gives CDR1 SQVTM, CDR2 ANQGSEA. V was pared by 4 bases and J by 9 bases, with 8 bases of the junction left unmatched. This CDR3 is CSVGDRRYGEQFF. The CDR3 DNA sequence: TGCAGCGTTGGGGACAGGCGGTACGGTGAGCAGTTCTTC.

This clonotype was detected only a few times. The V gene is TRBV5-1, the J gene TRBJ1-2, with TRBD1 matching 9 bases. The germline V gene has CDR1 SGHRS and CDR2 YFSETQ. The ends lost 5 bases at V and 3 bases at J; junction bases unmatched: 11. The CDR3 is 16 amino acids. CDR3 loop: CASRSTGGPRYYGYTF. The CDR3 region has the DNA TGCGCCAGCAGGAGCACAGGGGGCCCGCGGTACTATGGCTACACCTTC.

The chain joins TRBV6-2 or TRBV6-3 to TRBJ2-5; D remains unclear. V lost 0 bases to trimming and J lost 2 bases, with 13 bases between them. CDR3 size: 16 residues. The germline gives CDR1 MNHEY, CDR2 SVGEGT. The CDR3 DNA sequence: TGTGCCAGCAGTTACTCGTCAGAGGTGGGACAAGAGACCCAGTACTTC. The encoded protein is CASSYSSEVGQETQYF.

This clonotype came up many times. V and J are TRBV24-1 and TRBJ2-3, with 9 bases matching TRBD1. The CDR3 has 14 amino acids. After removal of 7 bases from V and 6 bases from J, the junction contained 7 bases not matched to a gene. Germline CDR1 KGHDR, CDR2 SFDVKD. The CDR3 protein is CATSGTGWEDTQYF. The DNA for the CDR3 is TGTGCCACCAGCGGGACAGGGTGGGAGGATACGCAGTATTTT.

This clonotype was detected ten times or more. The chain joins TRBV20-1 to TRBJ2-1, with 8 bases aligning to TRBD2. J was trimmed by 6 bases and V by 1 base; bases with no gene match: 8. Germline CDR1 is DFQATT and CDR2 is SNEGSKA (reference sequence). CDR3 length equals 15 residues. The chain's CDR3 is CSARGQGLEFNEQFF. CDR3 bases: TGCAGTGCTAGAGGCCAGGGACTAGAGTTCAATGAGCAGTTCTTC.

The chain has TRBV7-2 and TRBJ2-3; 8 bases agree with TRBD2. The CDR3 extends over 12 amino acids. The germline CDR1 and CDR2 sequences are SGHTA and FQGNSA. After removal of 2 bases from V and 12 bases from J, the junction contained 4 bases not matched to a gene. The CDR3 DNA sequence: TGTGCCAGCAGCTTAAAGCGGGGGCACCAGTATTTT. Its protein is CASSLKRGHQYF.

In this sample, this clonotype turned up a few times. This sequence joins TRBV20-1 and TRBJ2-1; 10 bases align to TRBD1. Germline CDR1 and CDR2: DFQATT and SNEGSKA (reference sequence). V lost 1 base, J lost 8 bases, and 5 bases stayed unmatched. The CDR3 has 14 residues. Written as DNA, the CDR3 is TGCAGTGCTAGAGGACAGGGGGCATGGGATGAGCAGTTCTTC. This encodes CSARGQGAWDEQFF.

The chain links TRBV29-1 to TRBJ2-2; either TRBD1 or TRBD2 may fit D (5 bases each). This CDR3 has 14 amino acids. Germline V gives CDR1 SQVTM, CDR2 ANQGSEA. Trimming cost V 6 bases and J 0 bases, with 11 bases left between them. This CDR3 reads CSVGTAANTGELFF. CDR3 nucleotides: TGCAGCGTCGGGACCGCCGCGAACACCGGGGAGCTGTTTTTT.

This clonotype was detected many times. The J gene is TRBJ2-3, the V gene TRBV28; the D is unclear. V lost 2 bases, J lost 2 bases, and 8 bases lay in between. This CDR3 is built from 14 residues. Germline lookup yields CDR1 MDHEN and CDR2 SYDVKM. CDR3 sequence reads: CASSLDSTTDTQYF. The CDR3 DNA reads TGTGCCAGCAGTTTAGATTCTACCACAGATACGCAGTATTTT.

This clonotype was recorded many times. This chain links TRBV21-1 with TRBJ2-6; TRBD1, the table's D call, was not compared with the DNA. TRBV21-1 is described as a pseudogene. CDR3 length equals 19 residues. Here the CDR3 reads CASSKAAGQTISGANVLTF. CDR3 bases: TGTGCCAGCAGCAAAGCCGCGGGACAGACAATCTCTGGGGCCAACGTCCTGACTTTC.

This clonotype was seen more than once but under ten times. The V gene is TRBV20-1, the J gene TRBJ2-5, with D possibly TRBD1 on 6 matching bases. Trimming shortened V by 6 bases and J by 8 bases, and 19 bases separated the two germline ends. Germline CDR1 reads DFQATT; CDR2 reads SNEGSKA (reference sequence). This CDR3 spans 13 amino acids. This CDR3 reads CSAKQGPRRTQYF. The CDR3 nucleotides are TGCAGTGCAAAACAGGGACCTCGGCGTACCCAGTACTTC.

This clonotype appeared many times. V gene TRBV29-1 combines with J gene TRBJ2-2, with D perhaps TRBD1 (6 bases). Germline V gives CDR1 SQVTM, CDR2 ANQGSEA. The length of the CDR3 is 14 residues. Trimming took off 4 bases at V and 4 bases at J, with 13 bases between the two ends. The CDR3 sequence: CSVVETGITGELFF. CDR3 DNA sequence: TGCAGCGTTGTTGAAACAGGGATCACCGGGGAGCTGTTTTTT.

This clonotype has only a few counts. V gene TRBV29-1 combines with J gene TRBJ1-4; D is uncertain. The V and J ends lost 0 bases and 4 bases respectively, with 9 bases between them. The CDR3 loop spans 14 amino acids. Germline CDR1 is SQVTM and CDR2 is ANQGSEA. In DNA form, the CDR3 reads TGCAGCGTTGAAGAGGACGGCCGTAATGAAAAACTGTTTTTT. Translated, it gives CSVEEDGRNEKLFF.

The chain links TRBV6-5 to TRBJ2-1; maybe TRBD2 (6 bases). Germline CDR1 reads MNHEY; CDR2 reads SVGAGI. The ends were cut back, 2 bases at V and 7 bases at J, with 9 bases in the middle. CDR3 length equals 13 residues. This chain's CDR3 is CASSYGGRNEQFF. The CDR3 nucleotides are TGTGCCAGCAGTTACGGTGGGAGGAATGAGCAGTTCTTC.

This clonotype was picked up many times. V is TRBV7-2 and J is TRBJ1-1; D gene unclear. The V and J ends lost 4 bases and 1 base respectively, with 7 bases between them. CDR3 length equals 13 residues. Germline loops: CDR1 SGHTA, CDR2 FQGNSA. The CDR3 loop reads CASSSDANTEAFF. The CDR3, as DNA: TGTGCCAGCAGCTCGGATGCGAACACTGAAGCTTTCTTT.